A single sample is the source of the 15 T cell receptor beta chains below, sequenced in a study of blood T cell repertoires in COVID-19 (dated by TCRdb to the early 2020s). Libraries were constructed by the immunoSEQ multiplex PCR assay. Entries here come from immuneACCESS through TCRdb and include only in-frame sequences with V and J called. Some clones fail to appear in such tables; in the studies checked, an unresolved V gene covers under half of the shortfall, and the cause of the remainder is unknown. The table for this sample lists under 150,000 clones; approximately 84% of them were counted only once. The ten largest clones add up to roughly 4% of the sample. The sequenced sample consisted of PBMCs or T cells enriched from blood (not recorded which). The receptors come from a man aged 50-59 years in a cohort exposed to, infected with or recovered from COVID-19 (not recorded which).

CDR3 sequence reads: CASSSGLAGLTGELFF. CDR3 coding DNA: TGTGCCAGCAGTTCCGGACTAGCGGGGCTCACCGGGGAGCTGTTTTTT. The V and J genes are TRBV2 and TRBJ2-2; 12 positions match TRBD2. Per germline, CDR1 SNHLY and CDR2 FYNNEI. J gave up 4 bases and V 5 bases, and 5 bases lay outside the gene matches. This CDR3 is built from 16 residues.

The chain's CDR3 is CASSARELNTEAFF. The CDR3 nucleotides are TGTGCCAGTAGCGCCAGGGAATTGAACACTGAAGCTTTCTTT. This chain connects TRBV19 to TRBJ1-1; D is perhaps TRBD1 (5 bases). The germline CDR1 and CDR2 sequences are LNHDA and SQIVND (reference sequence). The germline V and J ends were trimmed by 6 bases and 0 bases, with 11 bases remaining between them. CDR3 size: 14 residues.

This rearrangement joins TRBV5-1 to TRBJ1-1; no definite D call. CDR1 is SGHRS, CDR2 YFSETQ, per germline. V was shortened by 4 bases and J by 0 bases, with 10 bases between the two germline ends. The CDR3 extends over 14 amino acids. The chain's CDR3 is CASSIPELNTEAFF. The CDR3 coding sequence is TGCGCCAGCAGCATTCCTGAGTTGAACACTGAAGCTTTCTTT.

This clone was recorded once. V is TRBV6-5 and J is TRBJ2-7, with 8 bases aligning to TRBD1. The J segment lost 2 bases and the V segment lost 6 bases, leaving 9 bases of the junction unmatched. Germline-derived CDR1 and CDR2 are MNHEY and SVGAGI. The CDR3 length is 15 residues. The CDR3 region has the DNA TGTGCCAGCAGCCGTCTCGGGACAGGACCCTACGAGCAGTACTTC. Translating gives CASSRLGTGPYEQYF.

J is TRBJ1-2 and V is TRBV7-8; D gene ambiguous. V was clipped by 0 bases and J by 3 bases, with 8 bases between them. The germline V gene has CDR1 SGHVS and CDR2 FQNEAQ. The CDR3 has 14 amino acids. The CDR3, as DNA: TGTGCCAGCAGCTTAGCGCTCCAGGACTATGGCTACACCTTC. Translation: CASSLALQDYGYTF.

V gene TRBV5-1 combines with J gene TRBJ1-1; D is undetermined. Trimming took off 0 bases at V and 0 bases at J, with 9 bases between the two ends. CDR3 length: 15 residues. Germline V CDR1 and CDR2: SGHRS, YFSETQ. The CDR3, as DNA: TGCGCCAGCAGCTTGGCCTCGGGGATGAACACTGAAGCTTTCTTT. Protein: CASSLASGMNTEAFF.

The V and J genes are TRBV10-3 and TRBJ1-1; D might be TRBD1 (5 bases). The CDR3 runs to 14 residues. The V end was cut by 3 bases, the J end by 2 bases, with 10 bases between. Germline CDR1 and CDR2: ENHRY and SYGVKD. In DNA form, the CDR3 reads TGTGCCATCAGTGAAAGCGGGGGTAACACTGAAGCTTTCTTT. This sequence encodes CAISESGGNTEAFF.

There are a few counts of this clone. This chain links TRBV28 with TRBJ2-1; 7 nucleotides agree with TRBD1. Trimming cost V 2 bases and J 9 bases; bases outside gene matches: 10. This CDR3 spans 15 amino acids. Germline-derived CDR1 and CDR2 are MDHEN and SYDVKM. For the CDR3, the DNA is TGTGCCAGCAGTTTAGGGACAGTTTTGAGGGGTGAGCAGTTCTTC. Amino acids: CASSLGTVLRGEQFF. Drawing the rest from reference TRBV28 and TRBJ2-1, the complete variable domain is DVKVTQSSRYLVKRTGEKVFLECVQDMDHENMFWYRQDPGLGLRLIYFSYDVKMKEKGDIPEGYSVSREKKERFSLILESASTNQTSMYLCASSLGTVLRGEQFFGPGTRLTVL.

CDR3 protein: CASSPPAGGVYEQYF. The DNA of the CDR3 is TGTGCCAGCTCACCACCAGCGGGAGGGGTCTACGAGCAGTACTTC. The chain recombines TRBV18 with TRBJ2-7; TRBD2 matches at 10 bases. There are 15 residues in the CDR3. Germline V gene lookup returns CDR1 KGHSH and CDR2 LQKENI. J gave up 3 bases and V 0 bases, and 2 bases lay outside the gene matches.

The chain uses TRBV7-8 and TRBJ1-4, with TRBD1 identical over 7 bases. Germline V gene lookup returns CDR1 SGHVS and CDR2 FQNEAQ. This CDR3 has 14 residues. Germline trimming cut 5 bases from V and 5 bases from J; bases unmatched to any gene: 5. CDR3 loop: CASSEDRLNEKLFF. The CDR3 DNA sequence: TGTGCCAGCAGCGAGGACAGGTTAAATGAAAAACTGTTTTTT.

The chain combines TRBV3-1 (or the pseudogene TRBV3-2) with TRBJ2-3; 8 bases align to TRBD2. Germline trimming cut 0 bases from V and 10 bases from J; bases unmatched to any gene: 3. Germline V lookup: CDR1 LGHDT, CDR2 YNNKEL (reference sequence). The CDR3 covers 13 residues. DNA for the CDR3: TGTGCCAGCAGCCAAGAAACGCGGGGGGCGCAGTATTTT. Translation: CASSQETRGAQYF.

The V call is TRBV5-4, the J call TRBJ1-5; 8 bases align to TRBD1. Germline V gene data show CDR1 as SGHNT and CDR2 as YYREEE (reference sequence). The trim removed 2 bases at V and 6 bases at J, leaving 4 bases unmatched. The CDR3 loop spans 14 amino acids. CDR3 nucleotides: TGTGCCAGCAGCTTTCAGGGGGCCGGTCAGCCCCAGCATTTT. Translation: CASSFQGAGQPQHF. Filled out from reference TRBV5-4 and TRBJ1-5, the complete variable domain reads ETGVTQSPTHLIKTRGQQVTLRCSSQSGHNTVSWYQQALGQGPQFIFQYYREEENGRGNFPPRFSGLQFPNYSSELNVNALELDDSALYLCASSFQGAGQPQHFGDGTRLSIL.

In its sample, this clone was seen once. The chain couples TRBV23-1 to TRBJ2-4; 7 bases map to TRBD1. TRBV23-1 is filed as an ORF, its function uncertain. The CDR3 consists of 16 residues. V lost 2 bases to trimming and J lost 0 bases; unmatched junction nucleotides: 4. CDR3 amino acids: CASSQNGQAAKNIQYF. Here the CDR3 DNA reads TGCGCCAGCAGTCAAAACGGACAGGCAGCCAAAAACATTCAGTACTTC.

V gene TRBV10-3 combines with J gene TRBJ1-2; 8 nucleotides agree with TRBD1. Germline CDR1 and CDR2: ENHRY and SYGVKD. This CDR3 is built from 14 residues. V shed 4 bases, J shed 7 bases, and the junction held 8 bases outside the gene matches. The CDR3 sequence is CAISGGQGASGYTF. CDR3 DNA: TGTGCCATCAGTGGGGGCCAGGGGGCAAGTGGCTACACCTTC.

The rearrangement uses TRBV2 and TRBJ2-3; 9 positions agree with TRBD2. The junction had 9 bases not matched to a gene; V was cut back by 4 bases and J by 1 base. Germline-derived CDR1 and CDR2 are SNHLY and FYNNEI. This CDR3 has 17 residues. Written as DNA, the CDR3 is TGTGCCAGCAGTGGACTAGCGGAGGAGGCGGGCACAGATACGCAGTATTTT. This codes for CASSGLAEEAGTDTQYF. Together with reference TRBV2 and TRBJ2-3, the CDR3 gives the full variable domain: EPEVTQTPSHQVTQMGQEVILRCVPISNHLYFYWYRQILGQKVEFLVSFYNNEISEKSEIFDDQFSVERPDGSNFTLKIRSTKLEDSAMYFCASSGLAEEAGTDTQYFGPGTRLTVL.